This passage covers 23 T cell receptor beta chains from one sample sequenced in a study of control samples from healthy donors and cancer patients. The repertoire was sequenced with immunoSEQ multiplex PCR; TCRdb's copy has only in-frame clones and lacks some. Of about 130,000 clones listed, 80% to 95% were seen once; the top ten hold approximately 9%. Material for sequencing was blood. All receptors derive from a man aged 18 to 29 in good health.

The chain carries TRBV2 and TRBJ1-5; 10 nucleotides line up with TRBD1. This CDR3 region has 14 residues. V was pared by 4 bases and J by 6 bases, with 3 bases of the junction left unmatched. Germline V CDR1 and CDR2: SNHLY, FYNNEI. The chain's CDR3 is CASSGTGGSQPQHF. In DNA, the CDR3 is TGTGCCAGCAGTGGGACAGGGGGGAGTCAGCCCCAGCATTTT.

The chain uses TRBV2 and TRBJ1-1, with TRBD1 matching over 7 bases. Losses at the gene ends were 4 bases for V and 0 bases for J; bases not matched to a gene: 2. The germline V gene encodes CDR1 SNHLY and CDR2 FYNNEI. The CDR3 loop spans 14 amino acids. The CDR3 DNA is TGTGCCAGCAGTGGAGGACAGGTGAACACTGAAGCTTTCTTT. It translates to CASSGGQVNTEAFF.

The J gene is TRBJ2-3, the V gene TRBV14; D remains ambiguous. V was cut by 1 base and J by 5 bases, with 16 bases left in between. Germline assignment: CDR1 SGHDN and CDR2 FVKESK. CDR3 length: 16 amino acids. The CDR3 region has the DNA TGTGCCAGCAGCCAAGCGATATCAAACGTTCTAGATACGCAGTATTTT. This translates into CASSQAISNVLDTQYF.

CDR3 amino acids: CASSQDRGYGAKNIQYF. CDR3 bases: TGTGCCAGCAGCCAAGATCGGGGGTATGGGGCCAAAAACATTCAGTACTTC. This rearrangement joins TRBV4-2 to TRBJ2-4; D might be TRBD2 (6 bases). The germline gives CDR1 LGHNA, CDR2 YNFKEQ. Trimming removed 0 bases from V and 1 base from J, with 13 bases in between. The CDR3 has 17 amino acids.

The rearrangement links TRBV7-8 to TRBJ1-4; D is uncertain. The ends were cut back, 2 bases at V and 8 bases at J, with 12 bases in the middle. The CDR3 loop spans 14 amino acids. CDR1 is SGHVS and CDR2 is FQNEAQ in the germline V gene. CDR3: CASSLKVEMEKLFF. As DNA, the CDR3 is TGTGCCAGCAGCTTAAAGGTAGAGATGGAAAAACTGTTTTTT.

The genes are TRBV5-1 and TRBJ1-1, with 8 bases fitting TRBD1. Germline V lookup: CDR1 SGHRS, CDR2 YFSETQ. Germline trimming cut 8 bases from V and 0 bases from J; bases unmatched to any gene: 9. The CDR3 totals 15 residues. In DNA, the CDR3 is TGCGCCAGTGGACAGGGATCCTCCATGAACACTGAAGCTTTCTTT. The encoded protein is CASGQGSSMNTEAFF.

This chain joins TRBV24-1 and TRBJ1-4; D is perhaps TRBD1 (6 bases). Germline V lookup: CDR1 KGHDR, CDR2 SFDVKD. V was cut by 2 bases and J by 7 bases, with 16 bases left in between. This CDR3 is built from 16 residues. The CDR3 loop reads CATSDSLQGVGEKLFF. The DNA for the CDR3 is TGTGCCACCAGTGATTCCCTACAGGGAGTTGGTGAAAAACTGTTTTTT.

The rearrangement links TRBV11-2 to TRBJ1-1, with 8 bases fitting TRBD1. The germline gives CDR1 SGHAT, CDR2 FQNNGV. The CDR3 loop spans 18 amino acids. V dropped 6 bases and J dropped 1; count of bases not matched to a gene: 16. The CDR3 is CASRLGSRGHGGNTEAFF. CDR3 nucleotide sequence: TGTGCCAGCAGACTCGGTAGCAGGGGGCATGGTGGGAACACTGAAGCTTTCTTT.

This clone is a singleton in its sample. The chain combines TRBV29-1 with TRBJ1-5, with D possibly matching TRBD1 (5 bases). The V end was cut by 4 bases, the J end by 2 bases, with 12 bases between. The CDR3 spans 14 residues. In germline, CDR1 is SQVTM, CDR2 ANQGSEA. CDR3: CSVGLDTGNQPQHF. CDR3 nucleotide sequence: TGCAGCGTTGGACTGGACACGGGCAATCAGCCCCAGCATTTT.

This rearrangement joins TRBV2 to TRBJ2-7; 9 nucleotides match TRBD2. Per germline, CDR1 SNHLY and CDR2 FYNNEI. The CDR3 covers 14 residues. Trimming cost V 4 bases and J 6 bases; bases outside gene matches: 7. CDR3 amino acids: CASSVIAGEIEQYF. For the CDR3, the DNA is TGTGCCAGCAGTGTAATAGCGGGGGAGATCGAGCAGTACTTC.

J is TRBJ1-1 and V is TRBV6-6; D might be TRBD1 (5 bases). The germline gives CDR1 MNHNY, CDR2 SVGAGI (reference sequence). This CDR3 is 14 amino acids long. V was clipped by 0 bases and J by 1 base, with 6 bases between them. DNA of the CDR3: TGTGCCAGCAGTTACTCGGGGCGGAACACTGAAGCTTTCTTT. Its translation is CASSYSGRNTEAFF.

The chain combines TRBV9 with TRBJ2-2, with D possibly being TRBD1 or TRBD2 (6 bases each). CDR1 SGDLS and CDR2 YYNGEE come from the germline V gene. The V and J ends lost 0 bases and 5 bases respectively, with 11 bases between them. The CDR3 contains 15 residues. In nucleotides, the CDR3 is TGTGCCAGCAGCGTAGTGGGGGGCCGGACCGGGGAGCTGTTTTTT. The encoded protein is CASSVVGGRTGELFF. Combining the CDR3 with reference TRBV9 and TRBJ2-2 gives the whole variable domain DSGVTQTPKHLITATGQRVTLRCSPRSGDLSVYWYQQSLDQGLQFLIQYYNGEERAKGNILERFSAQQFPDLHSELNLSSLELGDSALYFCASSVVGGRTGELFFGEGSRLTVL.

The chain carries TRBV7-2 and TRBJ2-5; D is uncertain. The CDR3 is 12 amino acids. V gave up 5 bases and J gave up 10 bases, with 14 bases separating them. Germline lookup yields CDR1 SGHTA and CDR2 FQGNSA. Here the CDR3 reads CASSLTRVDQYF. The CDR3 DNA follows: TGTGCCAGCAGCCTCACCCGGGTTGACCAGTACTTC.

The DNA of the CDR3 is TGTGCCAGCAGCCCTCGACAGTATAATTCACCCCTCCACTTT. This codes for CASSPRQYNSPLHF. The chain links TRBV11-2 to TRBJ1-6; possibly TRBD1 for D (5 bases). The germline V gene has CDR1 SGHAT and CDR2 FQNNGV. The V and J ends lost 5 bases and 4 bases respectively, with 9 bases between them. This CDR3 contains 14 residues.

This clone has only one observation. The chain employs TRBV7-9 and TRBJ2-7; the match to TRBD1 covers 11 bases. The trim removed 5 bases at V and 3 bases at J, leaving 9 bases unmatched. The CDR3 runs 16 residues. Germline CDR1 and CDR2: SEHNR and FQNEAQ (reference sequence). The CDR3 here is CASSLWLGQGVYEQYF. Here the CDR3 DNA reads TGTGCCAGCAGCCTTTGGTTGGGACAGGGGGTCTACGAGCAGTACTTC.

The chain recombines TRBV7-2 with TRBJ2-1, with 8 bases that match TRBD2. V gave up 1 base and J gave up 0 bases; unmatched junction bases: 5. From germline, CDR1 is SGHTA and CDR2 FQGNSA. CDR3 length equals 17 residues. The CDR3 reads CASSLGSGGGSYNEQFF. The CDR3 bases are TGTGCCAGCAGCTTAGGGAGCGGGGGAGGCTCCTACAATGAGCAGTTCTTC.

The V and J genes are TRBV9 and TRBJ2-5; D might be TRBD1 (6 bases). V shed 0 bases and J shed 1 base, with 10 bases lying between them. Germline loops: CDR1 SGDLS, CDR2 YYNGEE. The CDR3 contains 15 residues. CDR3 coding DNA: TGTGCCAGCAGCGTAGCTGGGGGCCTCCAAGAGACCCAGTACTTC. Its protein is CASSVAGGLQETQYF.

The chain recombines TRBV9 with TRBJ2-3; possible D gene TRBD2, 5 bases. In germline, CDR1 is SGDLS, CDR2 YYNGEE. This CDR3 contains 17 residues. V gave up 3 bases and J gave up 0 bases, with 17 bases separating them. The CDR3 coding sequence is TGTGCCAGCAGCGACGGACGGGGAATAAAGAGCACAGATACGCAGTATTTT. It specifies CASSDGRGIKSTDTQYF.

This clone is a singleton in its sample. The rearrangement joins TRBV24-1 to TRBJ2-1, with TRBD1 matching over 10 bases. The V gene's germline CDR1 is KGHDR and CDR2 SFDVKD. Trimming at V came to 4 bases and at J to 6 bases, leaving 8 bases not matched to a gene. The CDR3 loop spans 16 amino acids. CDR3 residues: CATSDRGQGTANEQFF. DNA of the CDR3: TGTGCCACCAGTGACCGGGGACAGGGGACGGCCAATGAGCAGTTCTTC.

V is TRBV18 and J is TRBJ2-3, with 9 nucleotides matching TRBD1. CDR3 length: 15 amino acids. From germline, CDR1 is KGHSH and CDR2 LQKENI. Germline trimming cut 3 bases from V and 4 bases from J; bases unmatched to any gene: 5. CDR3 DNA sequence: TGTGCCAGCTCACCGCGGACAGGGGAGGCAGATACGCAGTATTTT. It specifies CASSPRTGEADTQYF.

Worth noting for this clone: Other DNA sequences in this specimen translate into the identical CDR3. The gene calls are TRBV5-1 and TRBJ2-3, with D unclear. Trimming removed 4 bases from V and 2 bases from J, with 2 bases in between. The CDR3 totals 11 residues. CDR1 is SGHRS, CDR2 YFSETQ, per germline. The CDR3 spells CASSLTDTQYF. The CDR3 DNA follows: TGCGCCAGCAGCCTCACAGATACGCAGTATTTT.

The gene calls are TRBV3-1 (or the pseudogene TRBV3-2) and TRBJ2-1; a possible D gene is TRBD2 (7 bases). Between the trimmed V and J ends, which lost 0 bases and 9 bases, there was a span of 12 bases. Germline lookup yields CDR1 LGHDT and CDR2 YNNKEL (reference sequence). This CDR3 has 14 amino acids. The chain's CDR3 is CASSQDGGGSEQFF. CDR3 nucleotide sequence: TGTGCCAGCAGCCAAGATGGGGGGGGCTCTGAGCAGTTCTTC.

The rearrangement joins TRBV19 to TRBJ1-2, with 7 bases that match TRBD1. CDR3 size: 13 residues. Germline V gene data show CDR1 as LNHDA and CDR2 as SQIVND (reference sequence). The V segment lost 10 bases and the J segment 4 bases; nucleotides outside the gene matches: 9. This CDR3 reads CATSFGQAYGYTF. The DNA for the CDR3 is TGTGCCACCTCATTCGGACAGGCCTATGGCTACACCTTC. Using reference TRBV19 and TRBJ1-2 for the parts outside the CDR3, the full variable domain is DGGITQSPKYLFRKEGQNVTLSCEQNLNHDAMYWYRQDPGQGLRLIYYSQIVNDFQKGDIAEGYSVSREKKESFPLTVTSAQKNPTAFYLCATSFGQAYGYTFGSGTRLTVV.